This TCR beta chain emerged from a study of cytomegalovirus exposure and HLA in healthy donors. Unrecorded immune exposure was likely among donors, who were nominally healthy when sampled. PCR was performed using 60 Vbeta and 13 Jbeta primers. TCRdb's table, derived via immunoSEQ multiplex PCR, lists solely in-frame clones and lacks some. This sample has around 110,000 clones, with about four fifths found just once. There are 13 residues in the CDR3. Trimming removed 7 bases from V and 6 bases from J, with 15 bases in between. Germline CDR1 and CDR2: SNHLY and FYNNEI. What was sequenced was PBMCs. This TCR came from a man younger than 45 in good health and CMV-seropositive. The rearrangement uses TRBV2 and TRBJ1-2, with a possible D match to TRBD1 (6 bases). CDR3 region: CASNKGVLNGYTF. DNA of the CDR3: TGTGCCAGCAATAAGGGGGTTTTAAATGGCTACACCTTC.